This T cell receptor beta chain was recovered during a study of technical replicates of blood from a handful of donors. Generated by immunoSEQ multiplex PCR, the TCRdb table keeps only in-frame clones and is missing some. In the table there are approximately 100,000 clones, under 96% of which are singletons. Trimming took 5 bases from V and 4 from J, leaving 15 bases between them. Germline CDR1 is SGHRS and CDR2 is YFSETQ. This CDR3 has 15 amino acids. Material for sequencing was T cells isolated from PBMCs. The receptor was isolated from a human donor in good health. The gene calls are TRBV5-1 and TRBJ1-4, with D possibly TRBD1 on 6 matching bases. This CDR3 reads CASSFYGQLNEKLFF. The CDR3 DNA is TGCGCCAGCAGTTTTTACGGACAGCTTAATGAAAAACTGTTTTTT.